This TCR beta chain was captured by sequencing in a study of beta chain features in type 1 diabetes. Study overall: The number of sorted cells examined across all samples was approximately 100 million.

CDR1 MNHNS and CDR2 SASEGT come from the germline V gene. The V end was cut by 6 bases, the J end by 5 bases, with 13 bases between. CDR3 length: 13 residues. Study-level findings and limits: Patients' naive, central memory and Treg TCRB repertoires seemed closer to one another than those of healthy donors. Moderate but significant shortening of TCRB CDR3s was recorded in all four CD4+ subsets from Type 1 diabetes patients. HLA influence on TCRB rearrangement stayed unresolved here.

The sample holds a few counts of this clone. The antigen is unknown. Reverse transcription of all isolated RNA meant that expressed TCRB transcripts were sequenced. Sequencing used immunoSEQ multiplex PCR; TCRdb keeps in-frame clones, though not all of them. The sample yields 130,000 to 150,000 clones, roughly 53% seen once. This sequence was found in a man aged 18 to 29 in good health. The sequenced material came from Tregs from blood. The rearrangement links TRBV6-1 to TRBJ1-2; the D is unclear. CDR3 loop: CASRVIGVYGYTF. For the CDR3, the DNA is TGTGCCAGCAGAGTGATCGGAGTTTATGGCTACACCTTC.